Sequencing of this TCR beta chain was carried out in a study of CD8+ T cells in alopecia areata. On the study more broadly: Treated individuals took tofacitinib by mouth, 5 to 10 mg twice daily. Tofacitinib ran 6 to 18 months, followed by 6 months off drug. Study results and limitations: Although TCR sharing was seen in mice, sharing across patients was less clear, possibly for HLA-related reasons. Lesional tissue from the scalp (especially in alopecia totalis/universalis) showed higher clonality than normal scalp.

A word on this clone: Antigen: not known.

This CDR3 spans 11 amino acids. V lost 5 bases to trimming and J lost 5 bases, with 6 bases between them. The germline gives CDR1 SGHTA, CDR2 FQGNSA. Sequencing templates came from extracted RNA that was reverse transcribed into cDNA. Data came from immunoSEQ multiplex PCR; TCRdb stores just in-frame clones and leaves some out. The sample gives approximately 65,000 clones, roughly 46% of which show up once; 20% is in the top ten. Treatment given: oral pan-JAK inhibitor, 5-10 mg twice daily. The sequencing here drew on CD8+ T cells sorted from blood, taken at approximately week 36, from a patient treated with tofacitinib. The V call is TRBV7-2, the J call TRBJ2-5; D might be TRBD1 (6 bases). The TCR was taken from a human donor with alopecia areata. The CDR3: CASSRGETQYF. CDR3 sequence (DNA): TGTGCCAGCAGCAGGGGGGAGACCCAGTACTTC. Supplemented by reference TRBV7-2 and TRBJ2-5, the full variable domain reads GAGVSQSPSNKVTEKGKDVELRCDPISGHTALYWYRQSLGQGLEFLIYFQGNSAPDKSGLPSDRFSAERTGGSVSTLTIQRTQQEDSAVYLCASSRGETQYFGPGTRLLVL.